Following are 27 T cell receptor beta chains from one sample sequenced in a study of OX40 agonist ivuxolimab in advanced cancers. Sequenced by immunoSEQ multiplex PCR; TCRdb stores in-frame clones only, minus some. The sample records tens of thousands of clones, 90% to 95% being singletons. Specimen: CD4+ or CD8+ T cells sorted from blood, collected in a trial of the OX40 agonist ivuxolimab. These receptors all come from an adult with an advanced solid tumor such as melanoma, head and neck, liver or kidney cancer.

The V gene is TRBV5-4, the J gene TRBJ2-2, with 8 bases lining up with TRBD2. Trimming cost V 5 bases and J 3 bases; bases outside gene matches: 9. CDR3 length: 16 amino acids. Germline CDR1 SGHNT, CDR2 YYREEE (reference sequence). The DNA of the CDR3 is TGTGCCAGCAGTCGAAGCGGGAGTATACACACCGGGGAGCTGTTTTTT. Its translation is CASSRSGSIHTGELFF.

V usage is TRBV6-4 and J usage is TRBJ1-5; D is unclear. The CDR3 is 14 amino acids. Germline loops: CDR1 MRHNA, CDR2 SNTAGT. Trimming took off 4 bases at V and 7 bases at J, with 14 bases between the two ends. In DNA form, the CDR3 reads TGTGCCAGCAGTGTATCGGGTTCCCAGCAGCCCCAGCATTTT. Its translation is CASSVSGSQQPQHF.

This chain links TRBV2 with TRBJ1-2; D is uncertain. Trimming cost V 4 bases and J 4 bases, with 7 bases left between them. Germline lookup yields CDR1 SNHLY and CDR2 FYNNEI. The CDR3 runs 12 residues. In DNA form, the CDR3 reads TGTGCCAGCAGTGTAATAAGCTATGGCTACACCTTC. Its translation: CASSVISYGYTF.

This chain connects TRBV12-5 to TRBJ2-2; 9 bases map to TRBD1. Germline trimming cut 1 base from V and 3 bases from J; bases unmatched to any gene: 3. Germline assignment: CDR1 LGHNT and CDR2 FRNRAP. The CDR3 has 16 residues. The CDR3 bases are TGTGCTAGTGGTTTGGACAGGGGGCGTGACACCGGGGAGCTGTTTTTT. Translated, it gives CASGLDRGRDTGELFF.

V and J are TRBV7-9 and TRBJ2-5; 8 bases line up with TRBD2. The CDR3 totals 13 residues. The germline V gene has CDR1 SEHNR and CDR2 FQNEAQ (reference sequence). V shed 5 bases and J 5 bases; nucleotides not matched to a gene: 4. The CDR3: CASSPGRDETQYF. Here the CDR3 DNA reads TGTGCCAGCAGCCCCGGGAGGGATGAGACCCAGTACTTC.

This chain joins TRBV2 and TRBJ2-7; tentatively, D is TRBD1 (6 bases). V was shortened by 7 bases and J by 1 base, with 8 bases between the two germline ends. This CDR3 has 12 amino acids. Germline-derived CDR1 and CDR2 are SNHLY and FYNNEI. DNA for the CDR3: TGTGCCAGCAAGGGACAATCCTACGAGCAGTACTTC. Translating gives CASKGQSYEQYF.

CDR3 in amino acids: CASSSRSRGNTGELFF. The CDR3 region has the DNA TGTGCCAGCAGCTCCCGCTCGCGGGGTAACACCGGGGAGCTGTTTTTT. The genes are TRBV7-2 and TRBJ2-2, with a possible D match to TRBD2 (6 bases). This CDR3 comprises 16 residues. Germline V gene sequence: CDR1 SGHTA, CDR2 FQGNSA. Deletions cut 4 bases from V and 2 bases from J, with 14 bases between. The variable domain in full, completed from reference TRBV7-2 and TRBJ2-2, reads GAGVSQSPSNKVTEKGKDVELRCDPISGHTALYWYRQSLGQGLEFLIYFQGNSAPDKSGLPSDRFSAERTGGSVSTLTIQRTQQEDSAVYLCASSSRSRGNTGELFFGEGSRLTVL.

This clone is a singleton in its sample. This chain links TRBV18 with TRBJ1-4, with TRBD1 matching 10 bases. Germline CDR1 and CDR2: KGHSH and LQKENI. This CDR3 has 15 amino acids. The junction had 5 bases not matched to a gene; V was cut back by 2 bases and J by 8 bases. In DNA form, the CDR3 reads TGTGCCAGCTCACCAGGGACAGGGGAAGACGAAAAACTGTTTTTT. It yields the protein CASSPGTGEDEKLFF.

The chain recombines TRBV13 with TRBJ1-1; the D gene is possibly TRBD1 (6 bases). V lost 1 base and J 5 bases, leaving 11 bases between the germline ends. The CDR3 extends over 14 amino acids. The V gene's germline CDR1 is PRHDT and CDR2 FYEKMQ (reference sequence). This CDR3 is CASSLVQGRTEAFF. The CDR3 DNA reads TGTGCCAGCAGCTTAGTCCAGGGGCGGACTGAAGCTTTCTTT.

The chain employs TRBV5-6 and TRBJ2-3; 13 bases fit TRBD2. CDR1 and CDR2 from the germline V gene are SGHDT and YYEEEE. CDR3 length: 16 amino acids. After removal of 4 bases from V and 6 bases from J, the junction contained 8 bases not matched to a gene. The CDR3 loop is CASSPTRLAGGDTQYF. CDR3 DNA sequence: TGTGCCAGCAGCCCTACCCGACTAGCGGGAGGCGATACGCAGTATTTT.

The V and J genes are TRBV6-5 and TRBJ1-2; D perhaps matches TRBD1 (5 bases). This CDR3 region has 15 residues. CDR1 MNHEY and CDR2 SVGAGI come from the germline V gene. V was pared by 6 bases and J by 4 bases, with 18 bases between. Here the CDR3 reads CASRDRGGLAYGYTF. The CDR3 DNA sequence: TGTGCCAGCAGAGACCGCGGGGGTCTGGCCTATGGCTACACCTTC.

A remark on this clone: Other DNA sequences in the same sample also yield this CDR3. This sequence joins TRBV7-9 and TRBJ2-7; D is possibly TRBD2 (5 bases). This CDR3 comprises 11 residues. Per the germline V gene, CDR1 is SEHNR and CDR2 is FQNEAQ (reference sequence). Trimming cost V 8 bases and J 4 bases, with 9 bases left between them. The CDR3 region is CASGSTYEQYF. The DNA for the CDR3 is TGTGCCAGCGGGAGTACTTACGAGCAGTACTTC.

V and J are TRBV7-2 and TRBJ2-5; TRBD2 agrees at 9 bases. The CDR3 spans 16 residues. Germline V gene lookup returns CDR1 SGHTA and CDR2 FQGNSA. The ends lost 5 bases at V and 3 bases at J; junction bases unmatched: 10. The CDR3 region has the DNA TGTGCCAGCAGCCGTACCGGGACTAGCTTGAAAGAGACCCAGTACTTC. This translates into CASSRTGTSLKETQYF.

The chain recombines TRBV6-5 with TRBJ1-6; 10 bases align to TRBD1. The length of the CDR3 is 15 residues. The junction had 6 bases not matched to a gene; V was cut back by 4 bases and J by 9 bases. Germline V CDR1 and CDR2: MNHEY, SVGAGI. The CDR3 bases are TGTGCCAGCAGTTCGGGACAGGGGAACAGTTCACCCCTCCACTTT. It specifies CASSSGQGNSSPLHF.

This chain's CDR3 is CASSNFGNSYEQYF. The CDR3 DNA reads as TGTGCCAGCAGTAACTTTGGGAACTCCTACGAGCAGTACTTC. The chain links TRBV28 to TRBJ2-7; D uncertain. The germline CDR1 and CDR2 sequences are MDHEN and SYDVKM. The CDR3 loop spans 14 amino acids. The V end was cut by 5 bases, the J end by 0 bases, with 11 bases between. The full variable domain, its missing parts supplied by reference TRBV28 and TRBJ2-7, is DVKVTQSSRYLVKRTGEKVFLECVQDMDHENMFWYRQDPGLGLRLIYFSYDVKMKEKGDIPEGYSVSREKKERFSLILESASTNQTSMYLCASSNFGNSYEQYFGPGTRLTVT.

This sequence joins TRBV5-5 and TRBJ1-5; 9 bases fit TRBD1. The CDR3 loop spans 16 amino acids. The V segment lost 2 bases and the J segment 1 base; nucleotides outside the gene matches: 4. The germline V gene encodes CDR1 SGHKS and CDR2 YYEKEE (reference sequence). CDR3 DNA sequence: TGTGCCAGCAGCTTATTCACAGGGGGCAGCAATCAGCCCCAGCATTTT. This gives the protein CASSLFTGGSNQPQHF.

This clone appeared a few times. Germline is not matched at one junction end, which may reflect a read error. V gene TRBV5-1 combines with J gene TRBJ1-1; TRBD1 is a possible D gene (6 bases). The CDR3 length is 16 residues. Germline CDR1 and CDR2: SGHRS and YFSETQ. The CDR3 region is CASSPGTRGMNTDAFF. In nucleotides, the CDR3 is TGCGCCAGCAGCCCTGGGACACGGGGAATGAACACTGACGCTTTCTTT.

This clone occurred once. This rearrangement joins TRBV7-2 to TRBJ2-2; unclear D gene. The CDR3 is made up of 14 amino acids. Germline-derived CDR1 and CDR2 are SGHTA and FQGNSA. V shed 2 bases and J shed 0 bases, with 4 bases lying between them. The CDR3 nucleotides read TGTGCCAGCAGCTTATCTACGAACACCGGGGAGCTGTTTTTT. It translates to CASSLSTNTGELFF.

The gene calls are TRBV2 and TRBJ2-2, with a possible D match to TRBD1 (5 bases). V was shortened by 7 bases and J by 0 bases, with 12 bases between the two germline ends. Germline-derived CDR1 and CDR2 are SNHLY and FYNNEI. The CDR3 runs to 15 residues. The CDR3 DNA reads TGTGCCAGCAACCAAGACAGCGCGAACACCGGGGAGCTGTTTTTT. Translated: CASNQDSANTGELFF.

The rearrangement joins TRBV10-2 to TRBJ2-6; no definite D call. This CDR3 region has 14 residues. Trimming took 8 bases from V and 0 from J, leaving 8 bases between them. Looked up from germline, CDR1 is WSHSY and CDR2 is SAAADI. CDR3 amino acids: CASGPASGANVLTF. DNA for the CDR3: TGCGCCAGCGGTCCAGCCTCTGGGGCCAACGTCCTGACTTTC.

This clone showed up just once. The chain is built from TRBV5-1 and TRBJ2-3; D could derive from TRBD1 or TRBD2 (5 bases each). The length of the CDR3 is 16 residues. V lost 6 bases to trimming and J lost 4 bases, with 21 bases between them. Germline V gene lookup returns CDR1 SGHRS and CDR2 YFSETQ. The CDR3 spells CASNRGRDPEADTQYF. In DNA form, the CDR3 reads TGCGCCAGCAACCGCGGCCGGGACCCCGAGGCAGATACGCAGTATTTT. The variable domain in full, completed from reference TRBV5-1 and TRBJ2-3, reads KAGVTQTPRYLIKTRGQQVTLSCSPISGHRSVSWYQQTPGQGLQFLFEYFSETQRNKGNFPGRFSGRQFSNSRSEMNVSTLELGDSALYLCASNRGRDPEADTQYFGPGTRLTVL.

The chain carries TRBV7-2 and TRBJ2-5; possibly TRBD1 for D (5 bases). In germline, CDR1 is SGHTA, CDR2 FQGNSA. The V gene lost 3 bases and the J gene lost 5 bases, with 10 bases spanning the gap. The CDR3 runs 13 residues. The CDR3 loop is CASSFLQGETQYF. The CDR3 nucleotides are TGTGCCAGCAGCTTTCTGCAGGGTGAGACCCAGTACTTC.

The CDR3 DNA reads as TGTGCCAGCAGTTTAAGAAAGGTCGAGCAGTACTTC. This sequence encodes CASSLRKVEQYF. The chain joins TRBV28 to TRBJ2-7; no firm D call. This CDR3 spans 12 amino acids. V lost 2 bases and J 6 bases, leaving 8 bases between the germline ends. Germline V gene data show CDR1 as MDHEN and CDR2 as SYDVKM.

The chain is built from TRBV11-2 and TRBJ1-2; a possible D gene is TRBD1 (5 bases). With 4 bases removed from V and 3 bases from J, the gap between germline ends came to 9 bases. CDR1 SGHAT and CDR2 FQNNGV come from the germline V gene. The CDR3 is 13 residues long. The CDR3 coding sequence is TGTGCCAGCAGCTCGGGACTGTACTATGGCTACACCTTC. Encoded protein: CASSSGLYYGYTF.

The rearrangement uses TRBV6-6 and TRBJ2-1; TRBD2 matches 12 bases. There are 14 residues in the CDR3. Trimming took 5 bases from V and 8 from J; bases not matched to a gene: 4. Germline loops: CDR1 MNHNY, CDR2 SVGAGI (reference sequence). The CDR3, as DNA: TGTGCCAGCAGTCGGACTAGCGGGAAATATGAGCAGTTCTTC. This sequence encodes CASSRTSGKYEQFF.

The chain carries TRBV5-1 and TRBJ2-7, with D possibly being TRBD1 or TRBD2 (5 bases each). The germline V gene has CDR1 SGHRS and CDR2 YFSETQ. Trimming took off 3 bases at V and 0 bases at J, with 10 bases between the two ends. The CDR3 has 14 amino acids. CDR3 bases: TGCGCCAGCAGCTCGGGACGGAGCTCCTACGAGCAGTACTTC. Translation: CASSSGRSSYEQYF.

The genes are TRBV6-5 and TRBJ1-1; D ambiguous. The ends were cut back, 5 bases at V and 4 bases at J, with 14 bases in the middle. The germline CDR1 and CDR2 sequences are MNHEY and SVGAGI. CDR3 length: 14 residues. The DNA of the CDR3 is TGTGCCAGCAGTCCGGACCGAGTTAGCACTGAAGCTTTCTTT. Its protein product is CASSPDRVSTEAFF.